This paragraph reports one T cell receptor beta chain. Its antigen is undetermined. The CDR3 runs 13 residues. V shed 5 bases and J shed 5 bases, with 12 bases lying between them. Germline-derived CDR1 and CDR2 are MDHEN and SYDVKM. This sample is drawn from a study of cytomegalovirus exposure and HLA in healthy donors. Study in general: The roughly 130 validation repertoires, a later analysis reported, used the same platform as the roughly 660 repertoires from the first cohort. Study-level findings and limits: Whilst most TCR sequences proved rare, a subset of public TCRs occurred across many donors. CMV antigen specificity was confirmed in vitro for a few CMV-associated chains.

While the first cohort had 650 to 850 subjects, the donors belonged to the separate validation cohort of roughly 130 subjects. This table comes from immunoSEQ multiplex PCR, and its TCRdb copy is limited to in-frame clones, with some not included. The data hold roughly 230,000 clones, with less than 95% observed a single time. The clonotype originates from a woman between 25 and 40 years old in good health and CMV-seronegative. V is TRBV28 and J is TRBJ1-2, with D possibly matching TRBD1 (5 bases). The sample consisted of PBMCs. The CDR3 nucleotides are TGTGCCAGCAGTCAAGCAGGGAGTTATGGCTACACCTTC. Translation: CASSQAGSYGYTF.